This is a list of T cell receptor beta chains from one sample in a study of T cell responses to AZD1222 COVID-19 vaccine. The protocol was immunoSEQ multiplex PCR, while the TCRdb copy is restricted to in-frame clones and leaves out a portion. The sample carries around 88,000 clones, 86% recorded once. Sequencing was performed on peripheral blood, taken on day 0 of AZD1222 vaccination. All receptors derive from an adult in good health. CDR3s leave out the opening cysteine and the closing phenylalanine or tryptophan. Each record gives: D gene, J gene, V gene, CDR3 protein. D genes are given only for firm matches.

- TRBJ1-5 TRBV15 ATSRDREEGAQH
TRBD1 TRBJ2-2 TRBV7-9 ASSFRTGGEETGELF
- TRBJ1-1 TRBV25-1 ASSDRKAF
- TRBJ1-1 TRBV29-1 SVEKGENTEAF
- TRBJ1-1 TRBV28 ASSLVPEAF
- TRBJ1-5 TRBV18 ASSPSWGQPQH
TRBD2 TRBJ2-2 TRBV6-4 ASSPAGAGTGELF
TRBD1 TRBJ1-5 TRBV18 ASSPGQGINQPQH
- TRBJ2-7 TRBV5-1 ASSPGTAGYEQY
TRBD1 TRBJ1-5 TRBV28 ASSLSGQGSVAQH
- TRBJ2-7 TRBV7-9 ASTPRAYEQY
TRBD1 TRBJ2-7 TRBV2 ASSDTGESYEQY
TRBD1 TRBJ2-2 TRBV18 ASSQLTGTYTGELF
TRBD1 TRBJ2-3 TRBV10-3 AIRAGGVVTDTQY
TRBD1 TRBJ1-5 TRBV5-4 ASSEGAGQPQH
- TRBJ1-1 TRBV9 ASSAGTSNTEAF
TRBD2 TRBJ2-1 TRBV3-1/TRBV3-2 ASSQAIRTSGDEQF
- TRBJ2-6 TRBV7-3 ASSPYNSGANVLT
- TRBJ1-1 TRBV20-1 SALTNTEAF
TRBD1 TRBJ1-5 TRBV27 ASRQGQGNQPQH
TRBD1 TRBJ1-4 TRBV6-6 ASRRDSRNEKLF
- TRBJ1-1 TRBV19 ASSPQGFRAVGTEAF
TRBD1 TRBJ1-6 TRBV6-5 ASSYTFGQGASPLH
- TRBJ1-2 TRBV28 ASSFLGREPEGYT
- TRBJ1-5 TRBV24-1 ATSDGEVSNQPQH
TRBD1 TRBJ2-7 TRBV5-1 ASSTKQGLPYEQY
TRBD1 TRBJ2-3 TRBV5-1 ASSRTGTGGWSTDTQY
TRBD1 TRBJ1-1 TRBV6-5 ASTHWGQGRTEAF
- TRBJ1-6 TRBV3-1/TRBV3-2 ASSQEFAANSPLH
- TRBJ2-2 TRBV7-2 ASSLDAGNTGELF
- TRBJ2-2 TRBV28 AGRGQGGAGELF
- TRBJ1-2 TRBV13 ASSLRALYGYT
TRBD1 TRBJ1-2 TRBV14 ASSLTGAKGGYT
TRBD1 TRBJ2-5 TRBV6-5 ASSYSGQGALETQY
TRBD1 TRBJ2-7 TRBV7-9 ASSSDRTGVSYEQY
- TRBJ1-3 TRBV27 ASSKQWLSGNTIY
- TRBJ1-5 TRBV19 ASSISQTNQPQH
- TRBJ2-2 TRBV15 ATSRERGDKVTGELF
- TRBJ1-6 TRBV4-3 ASSQDADGIPYNSPLH
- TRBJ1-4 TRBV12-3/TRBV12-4 ASSLRVVEKLF